This is a list of T cell receptor beta chains from one sample in a study of cytomegalovirus exposure and HLA in healthy donors. Assay used: immunoSEQ multiplex PCR; TCRdb lists only in-frame clones, some missing. The sample consists of 150,000 to 200,000 clones, over 75% of them appearing once. Source material: PBMCs. These receptors came from a young man in good health and CMV-seropositive. Both conserved end residues are part of each CDR3. The D gene is left open where the match is weak. The size entry is marked missing in some rows and otherwise reads once, few, many or a size class.

TRBJ1-2 NA TRBV7-2 NA CASSPRQANYGYTF TGTGCCAGCAGCCCTCGACAGGCTAACTATGGCTACACCTTC
TRBJ2-3 NA TRBV7-6 NA CASSSPTGGDTDTQYF TGTGCCAGCAGCTCGCCGACAGGTGGGGACACAGATACGCAGTATTTT
TRBJ2-3 NA TRBV7-2 TRBD2 CASSLGVSGGGSLDTQYF TGTGCCAGCAGCTTAGGAGTTAGCGGGGGGGGATCACTGGATACGCAGTATTTT
TRBJ2-7 once TRBV7-2 TRBD2 CASSSSGGYEQYF TGTGCCAGCAGCTCTAGCGGGGGTTACGAGCAGTACTTC
TRBJ2-7 NA TRBV27 NA CASSLYGVGYEQYF TGTGCCAGCAGTTTATACGGGGTCGGATACGAGCAGTACTTC
TRBJ2-1 NA TRBV2 TRBD1 CASSDRDRVNEQFF TGTGCCAGCAGTGATAGGGACAGGGTAAATGAGCAGTTCTTC
TRBJ2-5 NA TRBV9 TRBD2 CASSEEGLAGEETQYF TGTGCCAGCAGCGAGGAGGGACTAGCGGGTGAAGAGACCCAGTACTTC
TRBJ2-7 once TRBV9 TRBD2 CASSVGGLAATYEQYF TGTGCCAGCAGCGTAGGTGGCCTAGCGGCGACCTACGAGCAGTACTTC
TRBJ2-2 NA TRBV6-4 TRBD2 CASSDTSGGLGELFF TGTGCCAGCAGTGACACTAGCGGGGGACTCGGGGAGCTGTTTTTT
TRBJ1-6 NA TRBV13 TRBD1 CASSLNGQAPHF TGTGCCAGCAGCCTCAACGGACAGGCACCCCACTTT
TRBJ1-3 few TRBV6-1 NA CASHEGQGGNTIYF TGTGCCAGCCATGAGGGGCAGGGGGGAAACACCATATATTTT
TRBJ2-2 NA TRBV6-1 NA CASSDQSDTGELFF TGTGCCAGCAGTGATCAGAGCGACACCGGGGAGCTGTTTTTT
TRBJ2-7 NA TRBV7-6 TRBD2 CASSLEWTSTYEQYF TGTGCCAGCAGCTTAGAGTGGACTAGTACCTACGAGCAGTACTTC